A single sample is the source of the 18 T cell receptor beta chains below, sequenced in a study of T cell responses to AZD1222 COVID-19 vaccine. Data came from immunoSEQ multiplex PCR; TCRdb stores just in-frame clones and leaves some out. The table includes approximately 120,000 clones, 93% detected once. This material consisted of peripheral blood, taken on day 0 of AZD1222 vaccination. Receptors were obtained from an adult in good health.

The CDR3 DNA reads as TGTGCCATCAGTGTTGAAGTGGCGGATACGCAGTATTTT. Translated: CAISVEVADTQYF. J is TRBJ2-3 and V is TRBV10-3, with D unresolved. Germline loops: CDR1 ENHRY, CDR2 SYGVKD. The ends were cut back, 4 bases at V and 6 bases at J, with 11 bases in the middle. The CDR3 is made up of 13 amino acids.

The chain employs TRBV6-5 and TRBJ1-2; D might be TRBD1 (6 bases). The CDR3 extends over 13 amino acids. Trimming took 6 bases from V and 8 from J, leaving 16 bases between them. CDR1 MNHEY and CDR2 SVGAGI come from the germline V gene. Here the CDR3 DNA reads TGTGCCAGCAGCGGCAACAGGGTAGTAGGCTACACCTTC. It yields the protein CASSGNRVVGYTF.

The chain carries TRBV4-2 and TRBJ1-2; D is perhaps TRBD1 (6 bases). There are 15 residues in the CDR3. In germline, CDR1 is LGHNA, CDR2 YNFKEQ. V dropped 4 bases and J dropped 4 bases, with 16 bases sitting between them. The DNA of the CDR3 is TGTGCCAGCAGCCCGGAAGGGACACAAGCCTATGGCTACACCTTC. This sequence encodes CASSPEGTQAYGYTF.

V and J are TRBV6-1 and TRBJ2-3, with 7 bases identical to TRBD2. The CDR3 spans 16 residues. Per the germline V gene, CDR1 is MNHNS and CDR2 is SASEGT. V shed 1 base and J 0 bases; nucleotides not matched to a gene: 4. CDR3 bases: TGTGCCAGCAGTGAAGGGCTAGCGGAGAGCACAGATACGCAGTATTTT. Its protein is CASSEGLAESTDTQYF.

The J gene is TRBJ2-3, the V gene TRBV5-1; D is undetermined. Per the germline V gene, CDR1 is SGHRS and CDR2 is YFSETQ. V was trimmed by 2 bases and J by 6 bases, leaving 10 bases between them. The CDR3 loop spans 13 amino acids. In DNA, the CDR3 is TGCGCCAGCAGCTTACCCCAGCGCGATACGCAGTATTTT. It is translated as CASSLPQRDTQYF.

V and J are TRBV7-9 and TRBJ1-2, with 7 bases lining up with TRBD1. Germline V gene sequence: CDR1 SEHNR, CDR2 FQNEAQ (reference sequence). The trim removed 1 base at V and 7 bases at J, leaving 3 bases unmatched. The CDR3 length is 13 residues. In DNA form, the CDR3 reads TGTGCCAGCAGCTTAGAGACAGGGTCTGGCTACACCTTC. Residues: CASSLETGSGYTF.

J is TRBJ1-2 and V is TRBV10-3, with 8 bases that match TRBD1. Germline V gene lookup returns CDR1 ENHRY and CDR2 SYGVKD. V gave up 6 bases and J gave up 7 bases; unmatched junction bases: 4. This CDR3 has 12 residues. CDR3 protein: CAISDRGSGYTF. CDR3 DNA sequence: TGTGCCATCAGCGACAGGGGCAGTGGCTACACCTTC.

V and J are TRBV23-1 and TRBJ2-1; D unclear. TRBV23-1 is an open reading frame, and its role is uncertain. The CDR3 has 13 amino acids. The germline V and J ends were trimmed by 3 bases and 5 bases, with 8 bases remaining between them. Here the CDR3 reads CASSQDPHNEQFF. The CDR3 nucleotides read TGCGCCAGCAGTCAGGACCCTCACAATGAGCAGTTCTTC.

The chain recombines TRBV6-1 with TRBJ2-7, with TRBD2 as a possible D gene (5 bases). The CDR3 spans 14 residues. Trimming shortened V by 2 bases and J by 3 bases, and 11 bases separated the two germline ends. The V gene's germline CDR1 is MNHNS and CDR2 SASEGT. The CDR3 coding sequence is TGTGCCAGCAGTGAACCTAGCACCGACTACGAGCAGTACTTC. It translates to CASSEPSTDYEQYF.

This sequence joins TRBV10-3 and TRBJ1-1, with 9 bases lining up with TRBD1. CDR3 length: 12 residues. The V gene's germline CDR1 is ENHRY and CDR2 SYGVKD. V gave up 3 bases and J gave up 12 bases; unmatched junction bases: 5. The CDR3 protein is CAISDRDRAPFF. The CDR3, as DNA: TGTGCCATCAGTGACCGGGACAGGGCTCCTTTCTTT.

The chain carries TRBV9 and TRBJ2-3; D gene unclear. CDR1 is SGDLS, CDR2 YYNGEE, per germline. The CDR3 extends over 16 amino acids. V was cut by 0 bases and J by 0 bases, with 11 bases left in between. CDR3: CASSVGPSASTDTQYF. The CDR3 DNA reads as TGTGCCAGCAGCGTAGGACCCAGTGCTAGCACAGATACGCAGTATTTT.

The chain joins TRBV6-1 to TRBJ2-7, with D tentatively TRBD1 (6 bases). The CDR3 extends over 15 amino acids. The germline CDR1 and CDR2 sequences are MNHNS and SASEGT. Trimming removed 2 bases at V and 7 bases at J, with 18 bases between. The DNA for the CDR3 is TGTGCCAGCAGTGAATTCTCCGGGACACTGGGGGAGCAGTACTTC. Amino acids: CASSEFSGTLGEQYF.

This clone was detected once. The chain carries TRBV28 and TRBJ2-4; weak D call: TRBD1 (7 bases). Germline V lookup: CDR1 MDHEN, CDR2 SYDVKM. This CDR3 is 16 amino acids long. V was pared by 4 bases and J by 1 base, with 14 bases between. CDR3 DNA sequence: TGTGCCAGCAGTTCCGAGGGGGCGGGGGCCAAAAACATTCAGTACTTC. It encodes CASSSEGAGAKNIQYF. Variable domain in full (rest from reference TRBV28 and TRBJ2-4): DVKVTQSSRYLVKRTGEKVFLECVQDMDHENMFWYRQDPGLGLRLIYFSYDVKMKEKGDIPEGYSVSREKKERFSLILESASTNQTSMYLCASSSEGAGAKNIQYFGAGTRLSVL.

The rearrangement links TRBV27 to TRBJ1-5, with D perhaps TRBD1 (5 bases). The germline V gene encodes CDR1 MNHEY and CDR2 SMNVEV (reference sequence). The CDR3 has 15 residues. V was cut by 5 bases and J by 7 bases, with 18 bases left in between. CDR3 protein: CASSPRGGVGQPQHF. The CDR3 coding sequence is TGTGCCAGCAGTCCCCGGGGGGGGGTCGGACAGCCCCAGCATTTT.

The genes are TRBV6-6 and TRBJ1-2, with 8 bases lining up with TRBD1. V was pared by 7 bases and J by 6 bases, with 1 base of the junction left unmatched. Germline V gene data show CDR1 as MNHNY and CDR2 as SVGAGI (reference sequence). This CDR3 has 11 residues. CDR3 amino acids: CASKTGDGYTF. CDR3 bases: TGTGCCAGCAAGACAGGGGATGGCTACACCTTC.

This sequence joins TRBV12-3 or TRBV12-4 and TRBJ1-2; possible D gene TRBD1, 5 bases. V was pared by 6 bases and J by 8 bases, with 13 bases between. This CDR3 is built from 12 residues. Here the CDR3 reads CASSQGVTGYTF. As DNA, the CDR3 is TGTGCCAGCAGCCAGGGAGTGACGGGCTACACCTTC.

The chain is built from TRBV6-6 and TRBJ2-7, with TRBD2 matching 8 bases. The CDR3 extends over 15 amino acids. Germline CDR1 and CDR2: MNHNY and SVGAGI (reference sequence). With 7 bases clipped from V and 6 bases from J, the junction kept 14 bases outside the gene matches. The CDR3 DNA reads TGTGCCAGCACCCCTCCGGGAGGGAGGGGAGCCGAGCAGTACTTC. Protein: CASTPPGGRGAEQYF.

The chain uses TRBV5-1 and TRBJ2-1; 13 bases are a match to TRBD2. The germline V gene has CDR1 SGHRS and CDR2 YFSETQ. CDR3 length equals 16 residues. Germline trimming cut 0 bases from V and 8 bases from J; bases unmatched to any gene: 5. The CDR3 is CASSLGALAGGDEQFF. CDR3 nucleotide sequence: TGCGCCAGCAGCTTGGGTGCACTAGCGGGAGGGGATGAGCAGTTCTTC.